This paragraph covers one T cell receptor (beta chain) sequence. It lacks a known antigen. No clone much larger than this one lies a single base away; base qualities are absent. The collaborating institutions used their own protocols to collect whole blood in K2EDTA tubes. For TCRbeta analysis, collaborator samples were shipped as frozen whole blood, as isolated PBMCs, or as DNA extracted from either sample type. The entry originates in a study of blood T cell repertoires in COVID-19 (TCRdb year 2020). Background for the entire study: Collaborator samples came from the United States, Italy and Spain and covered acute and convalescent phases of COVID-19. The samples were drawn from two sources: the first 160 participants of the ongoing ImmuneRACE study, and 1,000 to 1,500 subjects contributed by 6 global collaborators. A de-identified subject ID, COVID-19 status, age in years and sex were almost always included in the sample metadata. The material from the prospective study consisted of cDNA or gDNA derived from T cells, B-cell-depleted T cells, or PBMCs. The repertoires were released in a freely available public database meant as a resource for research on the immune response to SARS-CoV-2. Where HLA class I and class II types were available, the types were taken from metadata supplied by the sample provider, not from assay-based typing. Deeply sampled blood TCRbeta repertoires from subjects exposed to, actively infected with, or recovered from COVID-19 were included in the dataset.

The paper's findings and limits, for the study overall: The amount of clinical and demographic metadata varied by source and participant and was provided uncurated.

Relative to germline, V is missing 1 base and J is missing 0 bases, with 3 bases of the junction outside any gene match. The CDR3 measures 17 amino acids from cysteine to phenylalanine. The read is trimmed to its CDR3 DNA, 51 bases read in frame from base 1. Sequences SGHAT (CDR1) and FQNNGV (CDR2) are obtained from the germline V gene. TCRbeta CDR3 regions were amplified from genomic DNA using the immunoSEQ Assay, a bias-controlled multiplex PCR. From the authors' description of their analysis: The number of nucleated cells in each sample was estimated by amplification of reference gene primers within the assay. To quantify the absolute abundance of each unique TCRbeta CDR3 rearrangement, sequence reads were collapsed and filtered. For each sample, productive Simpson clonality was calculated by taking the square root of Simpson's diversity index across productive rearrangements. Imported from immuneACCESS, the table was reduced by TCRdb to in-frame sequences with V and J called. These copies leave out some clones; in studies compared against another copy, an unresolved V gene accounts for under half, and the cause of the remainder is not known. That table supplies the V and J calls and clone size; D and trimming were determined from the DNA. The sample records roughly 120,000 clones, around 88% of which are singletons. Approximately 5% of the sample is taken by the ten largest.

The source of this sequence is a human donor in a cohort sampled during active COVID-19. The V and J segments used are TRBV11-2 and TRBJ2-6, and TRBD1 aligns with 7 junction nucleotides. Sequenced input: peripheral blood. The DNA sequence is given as TGTGCCAGCAGCTTAGCCCGACAGGGCTCTGGGGCCAACGTCCTGACTTTC. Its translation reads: CASSLARQGSGANVLTF.